Following are 18 T cell receptor beta chains from one sample sequenced in a study of preoperative IRX-2 immunotherapy in early breast cancer. The treatment denotes: preoperative locoregional IRX-2 cytokine immunotherapy. TCRdb's table, derived via immunoSEQ multiplex PCR, lists solely in-frame clones and lacks some. The profile shows around 30,000 clones, over 65% of them singletons. This specimen was taken from a patient treated with IRX-2 immunotherapy. The receptors were gathered from a human donor with breast cancer.

This clone showed up just a few times. The chain is built from TRBV6-8 and TRBJ2-3, with D perhaps TRBD2 (6 bases). V shed 2 bases and J shed 4 bases, with 13 bases lying between them. Germline CDR1 is MNHGY and CDR2 is SAAAGT. The CDR3 is made up of 15 amino acids. The CDR3 loop reads CASSYREVGADTQYF. CDR3 bases: TGTGCCAGCAGTTACAGGGAGGTAGGGGCAGATACGCAGTATTTT.

The chain combines TRBV11-3 with TRBJ2-3; TRBD2 matches at 8 bases. The V and J ends lost 5 bases and 4 bases, in that order; junction bases with no gene match: 11. The CDR3 spans 16 residues. In germline, CDR1 is SGHNT, CDR2 YENEEA. The CDR3 DNA follows: TGTGCCAGCAGCGAAGGACTAGCTGGGAGGCCAGATACGCAGTATTTT. Translating gives CASSEGLAGRPDTQYF.

The chain uses TRBV7-5 and TRBJ1-3; the table calls TRBD1, which could not be checked here. TRBV7-5 is tagged as a pseudogene. The CDR3 covers 14 residues. In nucleotides, the CDR3 is TGTGCCAGCAGCAGCCCAGGAACTGGAAACACCATATATTTT. Residues: CASSSPGTGNTIYF.

The chain combines TRBV5-1 with TRBJ1-1, with a possible D match to TRBD1 (5 bases). CDR1 SGHRS and CDR2 YFSETQ come from the germline V gene. V shed 0 bases and J shed 4 bases, with 13 bases lying between them. The CDR3 contains 15 residues. CDR3 loop: CASSLAIRGSTEAFF. CDR3 DNA: TGCGCCAGCAGCTTGGCCATCCGGGGGAGCACTGAAGCTTTCTTT.

The chain links TRBV11-3 to TRBJ2-1, with 10 bases lining up with TRBD2. Germline V gene data show CDR1 as SGHNT and CDR2 as YENEEA. The CDR3 length is 16 residues. V dropped 5 bases and J dropped 5; count of bases not matched to a gene: 9. The CDR3 here is CASSHLSGRSHNEQFF. DNA of the CDR3: TGTGCCAGCAGCCACCTTAGCGGGAGGAGCCACAATGAGCAGTTCTTC. Drawing the rest from reference TRBV11-3 and TRBJ2-1, the complete variable domain is EAGVVQSPRYKIIEKKQPVAFWCNPISGHNTLYWYLQNLGQGPELLIRYENEEAVDDSQLPKDRFSAERLKGVDSTLKIQPAELGDSAVYLCASSHLSGRSHNEQFFGPGTRLTVL.

Only a few counts were recorded for this clone. The chain is built from TRBV6-8 and TRBJ1-1, with TRBD1 as a possible D gene (5 bases). CDR3 length equals 15 residues. Trimming took 4 bases from V and 2 from J, leaving 14 bases between them. CDR1 and CDR2 (germline): MNHGY, SAAAGT. The DNA of the CDR3 is TGTGCCAGCAGTTTCCGGGACTCTCGAAACACTGAAGCTTTCTTT. It encodes CASSFRDSRNTEAFF.

The chain combines TRBV19 with TRBJ1-1; D perhaps matches TRBD1 (5 bases). Deletions cut 3 bases from V and 1 base from J, with 9 bases between. The CDR3 totals 14 residues. Germline V gene data show CDR1 as LNHDA and CDR2 as SQIVND (reference sequence). The CDR3: CASSIHGQNTEAFF. Here the CDR3 DNA reads TGTGCCAGTAGTATCCACGGACAGAACACTGAAGCTTTCTTT.

The chain is built from TRBV18 and TRBJ2-7; the match to TRBD2 covers 8 bases. The germline CDR1 and CDR2 sequences are KGHSH and LQKENI. The V gene end was trimmed by 5 bases and the J gene end by 2 bases; junction bases not matched to a gene: 14. This CDR3 has 17 residues. CDR3 in amino acids: CASSSGRFSGTAYEQYF. The CDR3 nucleotides read TGTGCCAGCTCATCTGGACGCTTTAGCGGGACCGCCTACGAGCAGTACTTC.

The chain links TRBV11-3 to TRBJ2-3, with D uncertain. In germline, CDR1 is SGHNT, CDR2 YENEEA. CDR3 length: 14 residues. Trimming stripped 5 bases from V and 2 bases from J, with 11 bases between. The CDR3 region has the DNA TGTGCCAGCAGCCCCCGACGGACCACAGATACGCAGTATTTT. It specifies CASSPRRTTDTQYF.

The J gene is TRBJ2-3, the V gene TRBV19; a weak D match, TRBD2 (6 bases). V was shortened by 3 bases and J by 4 bases, with 14 bases between the two germline ends. The germline V gene encodes CDR1 LNHDA and CDR2 SQIVND (reference sequence). CDR3 length: 15 residues. The CDR3 spells CASSIGSGRADTQYF. CDR3 nucleotide sequence: TGTGCCAGTAGTATCGGTAGCGGCCGAGCAGATACGCAGTATTTT.

The V call is TRBV29-1, the J call TRBJ2-7; 7 nucleotides line up with TRBD1. This CDR3 contains 13 residues. CDR1 is SQVTM and CDR2 is ANQGSEA in the germline V gene. V was clipped by 4 bases and J by 0 bases; unmatched bases: 3. The CDR3 DNA sequence: TGCAGCGTTGGGGACAGTTACTCCTACGAGCAGTACTTC. Translation gives CSVGDSYSYEQYF.

V and J are TRBV28 and TRBJ1-2, with no clear D. Germline CDR1 and CDR2: MDHEN and SYDVKM. CDR3 length: 12 residues. Between the trimmed V and J ends, which lost 6 bases and 0 bases, there was a span of 5 bases. In DNA, the CDR3 is TGTGCCAGCAGCCTGGCTAACTATGGCTACACCTTC. Its translation: CASSLANYGYTF.

V usage is TRBV28 and J usage is TRBJ1-6; tentative D call: TRBD1 (5 bases). Trimming took off 8 bases at V and 8 bases at J, with 16 bases between the two ends. The length of the CDR3 is 14 residues. Germline CDR1 and CDR2: MDHEN and SYDVKM. This CDR3 reads CASSPGTIYSPLHF. CDR3 DNA sequence: TGTGCCAGCTCCCCGGGGACGATCTATTCACCCCTCCACTTT. The complete variable domain, with remaining parts taken from reference TRBV28 and TRBJ1-6, reads DVKVTQSSRYLVKRTGEKVFLECVQDMDHENMFWYRQDPGLGLRLIYFSYDVKMKEKGDIPEGYSVSREKKERFSLILESASTNQTSMYLCASSPGTIYSPLHFGNGTRLTVT.

The DNA of the CDR3 is TGCGCCAGCAGCTCCGGGACAGGACACACCGGGGAGCTGTTTTTT. Its translation: CASSSGTGHTGELFF. The chain combines TRBV5-1 with TRBJ2-2; 8 nucleotides match TRBD1. Trimming took 3 bases from V and 3 from J; bases not matched to a gene: 4. Germline CDR1 SGHRS, CDR2 YFSETQ. CDR3 size: 15 residues.

The V call is TRBV28, the J call TRBJ2-7, with a tentative D call TRBD1 (6 bases). Germline CDR1 is MDHEN and CDR2 is SYDVKM. V was pared by 1 base and J by 2 bases, with 9 bases between. The CDR3 contains 14 residues. The CDR3 loop is CASSLSGVTYEQYF. For the CDR3, the DNA is TGTGCCAGCAGTTTATCAGGGGTCACCTACGAGCAGTACTTC.

V and J are TRBV15 and TRBJ1-1, with D possibly TRBD1 on 5 matching bases. Germline-derived CDR1 and CDR2 are LNHNV and YYDKDF (reference sequence). V was trimmed by 0 bases and J by 9 bases, leaving 14 bases between them. The CDR3 covers 14 residues. The CDR3 region has the DNA TGTGCCACCAGCAGAGATCGGGACTATTTGAAAGCTTTCTTT. It specifies CATSRDRDYLKAFF.

The chain employs TRBV12-5 and TRBJ1-1; D is ambiguous. Looked up from germline, CDR1 is LGHNT and CDR2 is FRNRAP. The CDR3 is 11 residues long. The CDR3 nucleotides are TGTGCCAGCGGTCGGACCACTGAAGCTTTCTTT. This translates into CASGRTTEAFF.

This clone was detected only once. The genes are TRBV11-3 and TRBJ2-2; 8 nucleotides line up with TRBD1. The V segment lost 3 bases and the J segment 1 base; nucleotides outside the gene matches: 4. This CDR3 has 16 residues. Looked up from germline, CDR1 is SGHNT and CDR2 is YENEEA. This chain's CDR3 is CASSLAGQGNTGELFF. For the CDR3, the DNA is TGTGCCAGCAGCTTGGCCGGACAGGGGAACACCGGGGAGCTGTTTTTT.